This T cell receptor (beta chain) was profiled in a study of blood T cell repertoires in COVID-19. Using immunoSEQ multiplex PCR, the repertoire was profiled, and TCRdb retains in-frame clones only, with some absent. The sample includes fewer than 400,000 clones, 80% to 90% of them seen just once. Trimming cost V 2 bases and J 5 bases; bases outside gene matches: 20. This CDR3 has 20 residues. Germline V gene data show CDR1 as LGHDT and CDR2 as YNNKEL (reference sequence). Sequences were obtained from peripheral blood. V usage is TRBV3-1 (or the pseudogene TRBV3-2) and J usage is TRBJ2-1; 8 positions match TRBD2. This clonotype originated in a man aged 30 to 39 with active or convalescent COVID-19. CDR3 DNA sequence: TGTGCCAGCAGCCAACTCTACGGGGGGGCCCATAATTCCCCCCACAATGAGCAGTTCTTC. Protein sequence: CASSQLYGGAHNSPHNEQFF.